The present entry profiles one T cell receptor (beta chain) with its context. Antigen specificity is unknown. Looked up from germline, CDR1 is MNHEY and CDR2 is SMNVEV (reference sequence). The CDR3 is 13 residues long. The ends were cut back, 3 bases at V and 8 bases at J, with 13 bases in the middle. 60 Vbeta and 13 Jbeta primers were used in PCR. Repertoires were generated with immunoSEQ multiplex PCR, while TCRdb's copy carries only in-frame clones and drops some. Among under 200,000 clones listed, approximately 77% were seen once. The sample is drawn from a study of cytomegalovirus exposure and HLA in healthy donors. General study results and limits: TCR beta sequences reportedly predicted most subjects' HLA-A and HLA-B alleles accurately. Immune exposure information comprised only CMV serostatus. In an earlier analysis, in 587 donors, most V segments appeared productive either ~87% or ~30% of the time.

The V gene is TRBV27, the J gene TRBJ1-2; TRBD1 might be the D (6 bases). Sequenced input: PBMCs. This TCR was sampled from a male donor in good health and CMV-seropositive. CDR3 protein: CASSFSGGDGYTF. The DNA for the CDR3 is TGTGCCAGCAGTTTTTCGGGGGGCGACGGCTACACCTTC.